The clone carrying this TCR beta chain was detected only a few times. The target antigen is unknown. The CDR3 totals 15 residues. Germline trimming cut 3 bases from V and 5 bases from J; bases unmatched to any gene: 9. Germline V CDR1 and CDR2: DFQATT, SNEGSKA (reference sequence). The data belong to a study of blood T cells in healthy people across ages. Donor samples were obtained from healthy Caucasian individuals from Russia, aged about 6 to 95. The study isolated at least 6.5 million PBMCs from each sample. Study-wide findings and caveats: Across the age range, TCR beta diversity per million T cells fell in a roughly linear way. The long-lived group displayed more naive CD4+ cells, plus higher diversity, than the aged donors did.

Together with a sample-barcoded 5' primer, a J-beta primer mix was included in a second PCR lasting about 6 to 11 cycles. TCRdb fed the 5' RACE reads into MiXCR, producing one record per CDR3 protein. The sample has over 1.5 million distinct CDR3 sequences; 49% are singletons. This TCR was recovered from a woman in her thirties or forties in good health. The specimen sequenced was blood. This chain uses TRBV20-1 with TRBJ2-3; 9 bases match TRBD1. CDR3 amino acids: CSARSGTGRGDTQYF. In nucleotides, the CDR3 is TGCAGTGCTAGGTCCGGGACAGGGAGGGGAGATACGCAGTATTTT.